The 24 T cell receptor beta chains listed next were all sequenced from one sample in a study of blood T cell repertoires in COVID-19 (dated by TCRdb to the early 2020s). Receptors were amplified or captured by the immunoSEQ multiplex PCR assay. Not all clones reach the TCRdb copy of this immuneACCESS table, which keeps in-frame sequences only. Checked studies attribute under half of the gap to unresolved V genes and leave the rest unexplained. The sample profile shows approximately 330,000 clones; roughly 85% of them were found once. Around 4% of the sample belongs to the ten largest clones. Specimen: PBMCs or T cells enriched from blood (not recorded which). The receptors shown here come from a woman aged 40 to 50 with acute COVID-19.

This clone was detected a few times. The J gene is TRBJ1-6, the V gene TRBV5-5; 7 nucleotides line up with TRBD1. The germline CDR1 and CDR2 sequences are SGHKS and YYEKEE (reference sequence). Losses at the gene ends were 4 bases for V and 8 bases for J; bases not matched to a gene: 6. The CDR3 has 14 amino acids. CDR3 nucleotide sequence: TGTGCCAGCAGCCAGGGACAGAGAGATTCACCCCTCCACTTT. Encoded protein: CASSQGQRDSPLHF. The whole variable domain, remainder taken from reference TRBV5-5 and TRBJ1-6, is DAGVTQSPTHLIKTRGQQVTLRCSPISGHKSVSWYQQVLGQGPQFIFQYYEKEERGRGNFPDRFSARQFPNYSSELNVNALLLGDSALYLCASSQGQRDSPLHFGNGTRLTVT.

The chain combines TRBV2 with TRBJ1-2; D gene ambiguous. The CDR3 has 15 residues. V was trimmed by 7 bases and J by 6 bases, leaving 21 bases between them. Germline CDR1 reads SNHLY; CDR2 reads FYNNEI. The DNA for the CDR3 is TGTGCCAGCACGCTCGAGACGACTCGAACTCATGGCTACACCTTC. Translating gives CASTLETTRTHGYTF.

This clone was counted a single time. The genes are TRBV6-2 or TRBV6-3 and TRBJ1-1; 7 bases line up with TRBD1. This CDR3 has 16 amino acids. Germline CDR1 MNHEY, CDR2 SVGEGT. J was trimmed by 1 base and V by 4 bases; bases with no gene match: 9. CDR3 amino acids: CASSSSTTGPNTEAFF. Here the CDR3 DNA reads TGTGCCAGCAGTTCCTCTACGACAGGGCCGAACACTGAAGCTTTCTTT.

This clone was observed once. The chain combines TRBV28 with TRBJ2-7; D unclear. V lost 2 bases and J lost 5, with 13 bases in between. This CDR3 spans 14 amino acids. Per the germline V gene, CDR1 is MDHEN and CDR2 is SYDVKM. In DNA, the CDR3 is TGTGCCAGCAGTTTAGGTCTGAGCGCCCACGAGCAGTACTTC. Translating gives CASSLGLSAHEQYF.

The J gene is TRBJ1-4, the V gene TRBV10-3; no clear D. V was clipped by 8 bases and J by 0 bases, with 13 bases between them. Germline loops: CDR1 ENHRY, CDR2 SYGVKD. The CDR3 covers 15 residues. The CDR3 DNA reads TGTGCCATCGGAGATCAAGACGCAACTAATGAAAAACTGTTTTTT. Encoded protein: CAIGDQDATNEKLFF.

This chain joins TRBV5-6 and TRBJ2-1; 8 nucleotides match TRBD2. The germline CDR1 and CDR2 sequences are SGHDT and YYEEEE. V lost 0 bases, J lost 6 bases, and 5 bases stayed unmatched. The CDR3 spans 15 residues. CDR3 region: CASSLGVTSANEQFF. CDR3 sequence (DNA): TGTGCCAGCAGCTTGGGCGTGACTAGCGCCAATGAGCAGTTCTTC.

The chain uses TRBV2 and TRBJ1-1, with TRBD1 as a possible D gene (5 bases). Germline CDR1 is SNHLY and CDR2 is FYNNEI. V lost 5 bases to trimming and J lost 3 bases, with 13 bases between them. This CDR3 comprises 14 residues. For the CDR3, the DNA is TGTGCCAGCAGTAATATTGGGGGGTACACTGAAGCTTTCTTT. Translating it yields CASSNIGGYTEAFF.

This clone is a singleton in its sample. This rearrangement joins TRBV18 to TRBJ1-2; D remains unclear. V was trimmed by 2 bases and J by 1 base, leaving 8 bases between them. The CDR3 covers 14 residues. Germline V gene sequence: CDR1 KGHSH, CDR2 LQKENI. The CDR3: CASSPGQVNYGYTF. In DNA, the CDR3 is TGTGCCAGCTCACCAGGTCAGGTTAACTATGGCTACACCTTC.

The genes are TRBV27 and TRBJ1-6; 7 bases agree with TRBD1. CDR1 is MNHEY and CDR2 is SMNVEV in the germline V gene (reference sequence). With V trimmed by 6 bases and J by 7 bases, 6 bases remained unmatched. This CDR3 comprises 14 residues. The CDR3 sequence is CASRVGTENSPLHF. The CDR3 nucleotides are TGTGCCAGCAGAGTAGGGACAGAGAATTCACCCCTCCACTTT.

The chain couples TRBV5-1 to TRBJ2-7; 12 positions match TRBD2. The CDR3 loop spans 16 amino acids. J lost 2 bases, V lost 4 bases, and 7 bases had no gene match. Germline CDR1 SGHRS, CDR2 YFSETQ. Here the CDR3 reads CASSGSLAGGTYEQYF. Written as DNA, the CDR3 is TGCGCCAGCAGCGGGTCACTAGCGGGAGGCACCTACGAGCAGTACTTC.

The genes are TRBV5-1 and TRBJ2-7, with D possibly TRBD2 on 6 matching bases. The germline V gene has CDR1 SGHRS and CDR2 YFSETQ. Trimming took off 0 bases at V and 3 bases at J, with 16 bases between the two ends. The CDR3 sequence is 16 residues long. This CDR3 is CASSLALGGSGYEQYF. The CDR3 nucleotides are TGCGCCAGCAGCTTGGCCCTCGGAGGGTCCGGCTACGAGCAGTACTTC.

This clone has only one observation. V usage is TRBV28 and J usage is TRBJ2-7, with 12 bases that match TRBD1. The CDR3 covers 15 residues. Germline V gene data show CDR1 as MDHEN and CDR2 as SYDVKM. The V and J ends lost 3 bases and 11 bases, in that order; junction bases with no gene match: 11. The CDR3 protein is CASSLGGTGGASEYF. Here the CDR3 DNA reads TGTGCCAGCAGTTTGGGCGGGACAGGGGGCGCGTCGGAGTACTTC.

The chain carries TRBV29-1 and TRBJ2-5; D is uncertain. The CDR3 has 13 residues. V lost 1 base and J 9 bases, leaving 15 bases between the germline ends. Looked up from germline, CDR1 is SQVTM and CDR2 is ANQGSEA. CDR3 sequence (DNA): TGCAGCGTTGAAGGCCAAGCCCAAACGGCCCAGTACTTC. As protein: CSVEGQAQTAQYF.

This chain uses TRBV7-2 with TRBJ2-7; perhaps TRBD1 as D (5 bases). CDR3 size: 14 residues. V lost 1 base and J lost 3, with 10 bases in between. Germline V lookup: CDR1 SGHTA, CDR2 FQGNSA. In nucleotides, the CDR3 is TGTGCCAGCAGCTTAGGCCCACAGGACTACGAGCAGTACTTC. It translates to CASSLGPQDYEQYF.

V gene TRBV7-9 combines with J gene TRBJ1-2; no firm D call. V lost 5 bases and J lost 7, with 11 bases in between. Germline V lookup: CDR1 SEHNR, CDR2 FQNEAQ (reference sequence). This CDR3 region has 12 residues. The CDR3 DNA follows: TGTGCCAGCAGCCGAGGGTTTTCTGGCTACACCTTC. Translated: CASSRGFSGYTF.

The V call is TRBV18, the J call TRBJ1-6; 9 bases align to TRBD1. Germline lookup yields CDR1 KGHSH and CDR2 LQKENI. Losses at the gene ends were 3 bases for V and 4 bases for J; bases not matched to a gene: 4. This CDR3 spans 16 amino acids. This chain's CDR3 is CASSPEQGAYNSPLHF. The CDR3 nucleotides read TGTGCCAGCTCACCCGAACAGGGGGCATATAATTCACCCCTCCACTTT. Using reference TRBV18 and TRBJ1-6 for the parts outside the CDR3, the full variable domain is NAGVMQNPRHLVRRRGQEARLRCSPMKGHSHVYWYRQLPEEGLKFMVYLQKENIIDESGMPKERFSAEFPKEGPSILRIQQVVRGDSAAYFCASSPEQGAYNSPLHFGNGTRLTVT.

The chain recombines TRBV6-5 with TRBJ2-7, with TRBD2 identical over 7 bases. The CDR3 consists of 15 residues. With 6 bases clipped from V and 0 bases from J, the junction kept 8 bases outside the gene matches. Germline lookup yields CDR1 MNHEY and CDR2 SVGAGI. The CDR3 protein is CASSSSAGSSYEQYF. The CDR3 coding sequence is TGTGCCAGCAGCTCATCAGCGGGGAGCTCCTACGAGCAGTACTTC.

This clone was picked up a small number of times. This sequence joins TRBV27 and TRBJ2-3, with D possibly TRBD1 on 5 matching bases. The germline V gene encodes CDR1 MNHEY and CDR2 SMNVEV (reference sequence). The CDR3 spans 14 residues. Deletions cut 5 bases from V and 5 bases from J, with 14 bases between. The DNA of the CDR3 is TGTGCCAGCAGTCAGTTAGGGGTGGTAGATACGCAGTATTTT. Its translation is CASSQLGVVDTQYF.

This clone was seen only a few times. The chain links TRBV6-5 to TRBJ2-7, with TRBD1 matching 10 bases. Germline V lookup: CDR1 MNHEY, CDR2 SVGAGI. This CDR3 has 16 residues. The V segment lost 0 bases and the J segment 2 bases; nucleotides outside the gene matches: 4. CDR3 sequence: CASSYSYGTGAYEQYF. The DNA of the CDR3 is TGTGCCAGCAGTTACTCGTATGGGACAGGGGCCTACGAGCAGTACTTC.

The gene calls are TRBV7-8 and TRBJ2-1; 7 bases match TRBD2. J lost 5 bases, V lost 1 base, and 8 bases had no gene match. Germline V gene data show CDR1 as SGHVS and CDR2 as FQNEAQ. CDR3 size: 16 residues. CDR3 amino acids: CASSLVVRGVDNEQFF. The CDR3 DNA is TGTGCCAGCAGCTTAGTTGTCCGGGGGGTCGACAATGAGCAGTTCTTC.

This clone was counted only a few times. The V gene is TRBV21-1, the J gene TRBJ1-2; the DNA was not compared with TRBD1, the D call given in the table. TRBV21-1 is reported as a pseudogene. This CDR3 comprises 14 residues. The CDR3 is CASRRDRACYGYTF. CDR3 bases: TGTGCCAGCAGACGGGACAGGGCATGCTATGGCTACACCTTC.

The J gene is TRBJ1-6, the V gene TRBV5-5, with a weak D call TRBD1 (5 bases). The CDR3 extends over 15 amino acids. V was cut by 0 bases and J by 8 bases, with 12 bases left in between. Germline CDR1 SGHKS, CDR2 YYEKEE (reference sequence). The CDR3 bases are TGTGCCAGCAGCTTGGCGGGGGGGTTGGATTCACCCCTCCACTTT. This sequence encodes CASSLAGGLDSPLHF.

The CDR3 region is CASSRRGLSHSGANVLTF. In DNA, the CDR3 is TGTGCCAGCAGCCGGCGGGGCCTGTCCCACTCTGGGGCCAACGTCCTGACTTTC. The rearrangement uses TRBV3-1 (or the pseudogene TRBV3-2) and TRBJ2-6; perhaps TRBD2 as D (6 bases). Germline V CDR1 and CDR2: LGHDT, YNNKEL (reference sequence). CDR3 length: 18 amino acids. The V end lost 4 bases, the J end lost 0 bases, and 16 bases lay between the germline ends.

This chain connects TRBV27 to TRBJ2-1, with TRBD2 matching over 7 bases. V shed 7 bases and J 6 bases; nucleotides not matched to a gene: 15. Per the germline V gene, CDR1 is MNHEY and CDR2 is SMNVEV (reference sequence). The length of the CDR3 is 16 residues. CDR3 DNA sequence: TGTGCCAGCAACGGATCGGGAGAGCGGGGCGGCAATGAGCAGTTCTTC. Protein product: CASNGSGERGGNEQFF.